A selection of T cell receptor beta chains follows, all from one sample in a study of blood T cell repertoires in COVID-19. Clones were read by immunoSEQ multiplex PCR, and TCRdb kept only the in-frame ones, dropping some. The sample holds a few hundred thousand clones, around four fifths seen once. What was sequenced was peripheral blood. The origin of the receptors is a man aged 55 to 70 with acute or convalescent COVID-19. The CDR3 runs from the conserved cysteine through the conserved F or W. Fields, in order: clone size, D gene, V gene, J gene, CDR3 DNA, CDR3 protein. The D gene is left open where the match is weak. Clone size is stated in some rows and not others, as once, few, many or a class when expanded.

>.|.|TRBV6-5|TRBJ1-1
TGTGCCAGCAGCCAAACGAGGACAGAAGCTTTCTTT
CASSQTRTEAFF
>.|.|TRBV5-1|TRBJ2-5
TGCGCCAGCAGCCGGACTTGGGAGACCCAGTACTTC
CASSRTWETQYF
>.|TRBD1|TRBV5-1|TRBJ1-5
TGCGCCAGCAGCCCAGGGACAGAAAATCAGCCCCAGCATTTT
CASSPGTENQPQHF
>once|TRBD1|TRBV11-2|TRBJ2-1
TGTGCCAGCAGCTCCCTGACAGGGCTGTTGGACAATGAGCAGTTCTTC
CASSSLTGLLDNEQFF
>.|TRBD2|TRBV10-2|TRBJ2-7
TGCGCCAGCAGGCCGAGCGGGGGTCCCGAGGGGCAGTACTTC
CASRPSGGPEGQYF
>.|.|TRBV7-6|TRBJ1-4
TGTGCCAGCAGCTTAGATGCGGGCTCGCGGGAAAAACTGTTTTTT
CASSLDAGSREKLFF
>once|.|TRBV7-8|TRBJ1-1
TGTGCCAGCAGCTTACAGGGTCATAACACTGAAGCTTTCTTT
CASSLQGHNTEAFF
>.|.|TRBV5-1|TRBJ1-2
TGCGCCAGCAAGGAACCGGGCGCCAGGGACTACACCTTC
CASKEPGARDYTF
>.|.|TRBV27|TRBJ1-5
TGTGCCAGCAGACAGACATGGCAGGGTCAGCCCCAGCATTTT
CASRQTWQGQPQHF
>.|.|TRBV2|TRBJ1-1
TGTGCCAGCAGTGAACCTTCTGACATGAACACTGAAGCTTTCTTT
CASSEPSDMNTEAFF
>.|.|TRBV9|TRBJ2-5
TGTGCCAGCAGCCTCGGGGGTGGAGAGACCCAGTACTTC
CASSLGGGETQYF
>few|TRBD2|TRBV3-1/TRBV3-2|TRBJ2-4
TGTGCCAGCAGCCCAACGCGGGGAGGGCCCAACATTCAGTACTTC
CASSPTRGGPNIQYF
>.|TRBD2|TRBV5-4|TRBJ2-2
TGTGCCAGCAGCCCCCCCTCTAGCGGCCCGAACACCGGGGAGCTGTTTTTT
CASSPPSSGPNTGELFF
>.|TRBD1|TRBV27|TRBJ2-1
TGTGCCAGCAGTTCCTCCTCCGGGACAGGGGGCTCTGAGCAGTTCTTC
CASSSSSGTGGSEQFF
>.|.|TRBV5-1|TRBJ2-3
TGCGCCAGCAGCTTGGTTTCGGCGGGGGCCGGCACTAGCACAGATACGCAGTATTTT
CASSLVSAGAGTSTDTQYF
>.|.|TRBV12-3/TRBV12-4|TRBJ2-2
TGTGCCAGCAGTTTACAAACCGGGGAGCTGTTTTTT
CASSLQTGELFF
>.|TRBD2|TRBV3-1/TRBV3-2|TRBJ2-1
TGTGCCAGCAGCCAAGGGTGGCGGGGGGCATTCTCCTACAATGAGCAGTTCTTC
CASSQGWRGAFSYNEQFF